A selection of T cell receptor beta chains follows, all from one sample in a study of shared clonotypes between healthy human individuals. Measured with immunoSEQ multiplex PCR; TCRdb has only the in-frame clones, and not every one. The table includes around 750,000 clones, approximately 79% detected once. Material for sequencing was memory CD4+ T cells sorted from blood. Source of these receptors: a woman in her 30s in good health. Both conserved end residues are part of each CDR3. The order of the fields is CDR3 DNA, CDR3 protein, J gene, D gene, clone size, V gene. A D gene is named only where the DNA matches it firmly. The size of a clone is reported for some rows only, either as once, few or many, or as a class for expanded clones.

CDR3nt: TGCAGCGTGGCCGGGACAGGGGGCGCCTACAATGAGCAGTTCTTC
CDR3aa: CSVAGTGGAYNEQFF
j_gene: TRBJ2-1
d_gene: TRBD1
abundance: NA
v_gene: TRBV29-1

CDR3nt: TGTGCCAGCAGCACCCGGCGGGAGGGCCTTTTCTACAATGAGCAGTTCTTC
CDR3aa: CASSTRREGLFYNEQFF
j_gene: TRBJ2-1
d_gene: NA
abundance: few
v_gene: TRBV12-1

CDR3nt: TGTGCCAGCAGTTCAAGCCTCGCTAGCAATCAGCCCCAGCATTTT
CDR3aa: CASSSSLASNQPQHF
j_gene: TRBJ1-5
d_gene: NA
abundance: NA
v_gene: TRBV2

CDR3nt: TGTGCCTGGAGCTCCCGGGCCACCTCTGGAAACACCATATATTTT
CDR3aa: CAWSSRATSGNTIYF
j_gene: TRBJ1-3
d_gene: NA
abundance: NA
v_gene: TRBV30

CDR3nt: TGTGCCAGCAGTGGTCAGGACACCGGGGAGCTGTTTTTT
CDR3aa: CASSGQDTGELFF
j_gene: TRBJ2-2
d_gene: NA
abundance: few
v_gene: TRBV6-4

CDR3nt: TGTGCCAGCAGCCTCCAGGGAGGTGCGGAGACCCAGTACTTC
CDR3aa: CASSLQGGAETQYF
j_gene: TRBJ2-5
d_gene: NA
abundance: NA
v_gene: TRBV2

CDR3nt: TGTGCCAGTAGCCTCCGGACAGCGCGAGATCAGCCCCAGCATTTT
CDR3aa: CASSLRTARDQPQHF
j_gene: TRBJ1-5
d_gene: NA
abundance: NA
v_gene: TRBV19

CDR3nt: TGTGCCAGCAGTGATCGACAGGGGGCGAGTAATCAGCCCCAGCATTTT
CDR3aa: CASSDRQGASNQPQHF
j_gene: TRBJ1-5
d_gene: TRBD1
abundance: few
v_gene: TRBV2

CDR3nt: TGTGCCAGCAGCTCCTATTTCGGGACAGGGATAATCTACGAGCAGTACTTC
CDR3aa: CASSSYFGTGIIYEQYF
j_gene: TRBJ2-7
d_gene: TRBD1
abundance: NA
v_gene: TRBV7-9

CDR3nt: TGTGCCAGCAGTGACGAGGAGTACACTGAAGCTTTCTTT
CDR3aa: CASSDEEYTEAFF
j_gene: TRBJ1-1
d_gene: NA
abundance: NA
v_gene: TRBV6-4

CDR3nt: TGTGCCAGTAGTGGGGACAGGGGACGAGAGACCCAGTACTTC
CDR3aa: CASSGDRGRETQYF
j_gene: TRBJ2-5
d_gene: TRBD1
abundance: NA
v_gene: TRBV19

CDR3nt: TGTGCCACCAGCAGACCGGACAGGGCCTTCGGCTACACCTTC
CDR3aa: CATSRPDRAFGYTF
j_gene: TRBJ1-2
d_gene: TRBD1
abundance: NA
v_gene: TRBV15

CDR3nt: TGTGCCACCAGCAGAAAACCCGGACTAGCGGGGAACAATGAGCAGTTCTTC
CDR3aa: CATSRKPGLAGNNEQFF
j_gene: TRBJ2-1
d_gene: TRBD2
abundance: few
v_gene: TRBV15

CDR3nt: TGCGCCAGCAGCCAATCCCCACCTAGCACAGATACGCAGTATTTT
CDR3aa: CASSQSPPSTDTQYF
j_gene: TRBJ2-3
d_gene: NA
abundance: NA
v_gene: TRBV4-1

CDR3nt: TGTGCCAGCAGCCCGAAGATTAGCGGGAGTTACGAGCAGTACTTC
CDR3aa: CASSPKISGSYEQYF
j_gene: TRBJ2-7
d_gene: TRBD2
abundance: NA
v_gene: TRBV11-1

CDR3nt: TGCGCCAGCAGCGACTTTAGCTCCTACAATGAGCAGTTCTTC
CDR3aa: CASSDFSSYNEQFF
j_gene: TRBJ2-1
d_gene: NA
abundance: NA
v_gene: TRBV5-1

CDR3nt: TGTGCCAGTAGTATTGGCCAACAGGGGAATGGCTACACCTTC
CDR3aa: CASSIGQQGNGYTF
j_gene: TRBJ1-2
d_gene: TRBD1
abundance: many
v_gene: TRBV19

CDR3nt: TGTGCCAGCAGCCTGGACTACACAAGCACAGATACGCAGTATTTT
CDR3aa: CASSLDYTSTDTQYF
j_gene: TRBJ2-3
d_gene: NA
abundance: many
v_gene: TRBV7-2

CDR3nt: TGCGCCAGCAGTTCGTCCCCGACAGGGGGAATCAATGAGCAGTTCTTC
CDR3aa: CASSSSPTGGINEQFF
j_gene: TRBJ2-1
d_gene: TRBD1
abundance: NA
v_gene: TRBV5-1

CDR3nt: TGTGCCAGCAGTGAAGGGCAGGAAGAGACCCAGTACTTC
CDR3aa: CASSEGQEETQYF
j_gene: TRBJ2-5
d_gene: NA
abundance: many
v_gene: TRBV2

CDR3nt: TGTGCCAGCAGTCAAGTTCTGGGACAGGGGGCGAGTCAGCCCCAGCATTTT
CDR3aa: CASSQVLGQGASQPQHF
j_gene: TRBJ1-5
d_gene: TRBD1
abundance: NA
v_gene: TRBV6-1

CDR3nt: TGCGCCAGCAGTCCCGGGACAGAAAATGAAAAACTGTTTTTT
CDR3aa: CASSPGTENEKLFF
j_gene: TRBJ1-4
d_gene: TRBD1
abundance: NA
v_gene: TRBV5-1

CDR3nt: TGTGCCAGCAGCTTGGCCATAGGCCCCTTCTCTGGAAACACCATATATTTT
CDR3aa: CASSLAIGPFSGNTIYF
j_gene: TRBJ1-3
d_gene: NA
abundance: few
v_gene: TRBV5-5

CDR3nt: TGTGCCAGCAGCACATTAGCGGGCTCGCAGTTCTTC
CDR3aa: CASSTLAGSQFF
j_gene: TRBJ2-1
d_gene: TRBD2
abundance: NA
v_gene: TRBV9

CDR3nt: TGTGCCAGCAGTGAACTGGCGGGAGGGCCAGACAATGAGCAGTTCTTC
CDR3aa: CASSELAGGPDNEQFF
j_gene: TRBJ2-1
d_gene: TRBD2
abundance: NA
v_gene: TRBV2

CDR3nt: TGTGCCAGCAGTTCTATCCCTGGGGCCAACGTCCTGACTTTC
CDR3aa: CASSSIPGANVLTF
j_gene: TRBJ2-6
d_gene: NA
abundance: NA
v_gene: TRBV28

CDR3nt: TGCGCCAGCAGCTTGACCAGCGCCTCCTACGAGCAGTACTTC
CDR3aa: CASSLTSASYEQYF
j_gene: TRBJ2-7
d_gene: NA
abundance: NA
v_gene: TRBV5-1

CDR3nt: TGTGCCAGCAGCCGACCCGGGACAGGGGCCTACGAGCAGTACTTC
CDR3aa: CASSRPGTGAYEQYF
j_gene: TRBJ2-7
d_gene: TRBD1
abundance: NA
v_gene: TRBV6-5

CDR3nt: TGTGCCAGCTCACCACCGGGACGCCTAGTTGATGAAAAACTGTTTTTT
CDR3aa: CASSPPGRLVDEKLFF
j_gene: TRBJ1-4
d_gene: NA
abundance: NA
v_gene: TRBV18

CDR3nt: TGCGCCAGCAGCACAGGGACAGGGCATCAGCCCCAGCATTTT
CDR3aa: CASSTGTGHQPQHF
j_gene: TRBJ1-5
d_gene: TRBD1
abundance: NA
v_gene: TRBV5-1

CDR3nt: TGTGCCAGCAGCTTTGGGACACTAGCGGGAGTTCACGAGCAGTACTTC
CDR3aa: CASSFGTLAGVHEQYF
j_gene: TRBJ2-7
d_gene: TRBD2
abundance: NA
v_gene: TRBV7-9

CDR3nt: TGTGCCAGCTCACCAGAGGCGGACTATGGCTACACCTTC
CDR3aa: CASSPEADYGYTF
j_gene: TRBJ1-2
d_gene: NA
abundance: NA
v_gene: TRBV18

CDR3nt: TGCGCCAGCAGGGCCCCGGGACTAGTAGAGGGGGGGCAGTTCTTC
CDR3aa: CASRAPGLVEGGQFF
j_gene: TRBJ2-1
d_gene: TRBD2
abundance: NA
v_gene: TRBV10-2

CDR3nt: TGTGCCAGCAGCTCCTCGGACAGGGGGTCTATCTACGAGCAGTACTTC
CDR3aa: CASSSSDRGSIYEQYF
j_gene: TRBJ2-7
d_gene: TRBD1
abundance: NA
v_gene: TRBV11-2

CDR3nt: TGTGCCAGCAGTTTATCGGGGTCCCCAGGCCTTTCCGAAGCTTTCTTT
CDR3aa: CASSLSGSPGLSEAFF
j_gene: TRBJ1-1
d_gene: NA
abundance: NA
v_gene: TRBV27